A selection of T cell receptor beta chains follows, all from one sample in a study of PD-1 blockade in mismatch repair-deficient tumors. The protocol was immunoSEQ multiplex PCR, while the TCRdb copy is restricted to in-frame clones and leaves out a portion. This table has some 45,000 clones, roughly 82% appearing once. The starting material was PBMCs, obtained before pembrolizumab treatment. The source of these receptors is an adult with mismatch repair-deficient cancer. The CDR3 runs from the conserved cysteine through the conserved F or W. A D gene is named only where the DNA matches it firmly. A row's size may be missing; if present it is once, few, many or a size class.

v_gene	abundance	d_gene	j_gene	CDR3nt	CDR3aa
TRBV11-2	once	-	TRBJ1-5	TGTGCCAGCAGCTTAGATCGGGGGGTATTACAGCCCCAGCATTTT	CASSLDRGVLQPQHF
TRBV6-1	-	-	TRBJ2-1	TGTGCCAGCAGTGCGCGGGAAGGCATCGATGAGCAGTTCTTC	CASSAREGIDEQFF
TRBV27	few	TRBD1	TRBJ1-5	TGTGCCAGCAAAGCGGGACAGGGGCGCAATCAGCCCCAGCATTTT	CASKAGQGRNQPQHF
TRBV30	-	TRBD1	TRBJ2-7	TGTGCCTTAGGACAGGGGGCTGGCGAGCAGTACTTC	CALGQGAGEQYF
TRBV5-4	-	-	TRBJ1-1	TGTGCCAGCAGCTTGGGTGAACGTGGGGCTTTCTTT	CASSLGERGAFF
TRBV7-6	-	TRBD1	TRBJ1-1	TGTGCCAGCAGCTCAATGGACAGGGGGGCTGAAGCTTTCTTT	CASSSMDRGAEAFF
TRBV30	-	-	TRBJ1-2	TGTGCCTGGAGTGTTAAAGGGTACTATGGCTACACCTTC	CAWSVKGYYGYTF
TRBV27	-	-	TRBJ2-5	TGTGCCAGCAGAACCCAGGTCGGACGGCAAGAGACCCAGTACTTC	CASRTQVGRQETQYF
TRBV27	-	TRBD1	TRBJ2-7	TGTGCCAGCAGTTTAGTCGGGACAGGCCTCTACGAGCAGTACTTC	CASSLVGTGLYEQYF
TRBV11-3	few	TRBD1	TRBJ2-7	TGTGCCAGCAGCTTAGAGACAGGGACGGGCTACGAGCAGTACTTC	CASSLETGTGYEQYF
TRBV19	-	-	TRBJ1-4	TGTGCCAGTAGTATAGGTTTGGGGGAAGCTAATGAAAAACTGTTTTTT	CASSIGLGEANEKLFF
TRBV5-1	-	-	TRBJ1-3	TGCGCCAGCAGCTTGGTTTCTGGGCGATTTGGAAACACCATATATTTT	CASSLVSGRFGNTIYF
TRBV30	-	-	TRBJ1-2	TGTGCCTGGAGTGTACATGAGGGGAACTATGGCTACACCTTC	CAWSVHEGNYGYTF
TRBV19	-	-	TRBJ2-7	TGTGCCAGTAGTATAGCGCAGGCTTACGAGCAGTACTTC	CASSIAQAYEQYF
TRBV27	-	-	TRBJ1-5	TGTGCCAGCAGTCGGGACAACAGCAATCAGCCCCAGCATTTT	CASSRDNSNQPQHF
TRBV5-6	once	-	TRBJ2-1	TGTGCCAGCAGCTGGAGGACTGACGAGCAGTTCTTC	CASSWRTDEQFF
TRBV7-2	-	TRBD2	TRBJ2-2	TGTGCCAGCAGCTTCGGGCGGGAGCCCGGGGAGCTGTTTTTT	CASSFGREPGELFF
TRBV27	-	TRBD1	TRBJ2-7	TGTGCCAGCAGAGGACAGGGTATCTCCTACGAGCAGTACTTC	CASRGQGISYEQYF
TRBV29-1	-	-	TRBJ1-1	TGCGGCGTCCCTAAACAGGGAACTATGAACACTGAAGCTTTCTTT	CGVPKQGTMNTEAFF
TRBV10-1	-	-	TRBJ2-1	TGCGCCAGCAGTGAGTCGGGTAATTACAATGAGCAGTTCTTC	CASSESGNYNEQFF
TRBV5-1	-	TRBD2	TRBJ2-1	TGCGCCAGCAGCTCGCCTCCGGGGGAGGGTGGGCATGAGCAGTTCTTC	CASSSPPGEGGHEQFF
TRBV10-2	-	-	TRBJ2-1	TGCGCCAGCGCGGCAGGGTACTCCTACAATGAGCAGTTCTTC	CASAAGYSYNEQFF
TRBV6-5	few	-	TRBJ1-2	TGTGCCAGCAGACGTGAGGCGTATGGCTACACCTTC	CASRREAYGYTF
TRBV7-2	-	-	TRBJ1-5	TGTGCCAGCAGCTTATCCTGGGTTCAACAGCCCCAGCATTTT	CASSLSWVQQPQHF
TRBV15	-	-	TRBJ2-7	TGTGCCACCAGCGTAGTCGCGGGGATAACCTACGAGCAGTACTTC	CATSVVAGITYEQYF
TRBV11-2	-	TRBD2	TRBJ2-3	TGTGCCAGCAGTCAGAATCTTCCCCATAGCGGGAGCACAGATACGCAGTATTTT	CASSQNLPHSGSTDTQYF
TRBV7-3	-	-	TRBJ2-5	TGTGCCAGCGCAGCGGGCCAAGGGGAGACCCAGTACTTC	CASAAGQGETQYF
TRBV14	few	-	TRBJ2-1	TGTGCCAGCAGCCAAGTCCTGAATGAGCAGTTCTTC	CASSQVLNEQFF
TRBV21-1	once	-	TRBJ2-6	TGTGCCAGCAGCAATTTGGTTGACAGGGGGAAATCTGGGGCCAACGTCCTGACTTTC	CASSNLVDRGKSGANVLTF
TRBV29-1	-	-	TRBJ1-5	TGCAGCGTGACGTTACCGGGAGCTAATCAGCCCCAGCATTTT	CSVTLPGANQPQHF
TRBV29-1	few	-	TRBJ2-7	TGCAGCGTTGTGACGGCGGACTACGAGCAGTACTTC	CSVVTADYEQYF
TRBV6-1	few	-	TRBJ2-5	TGTGCCAGCAGTGAAGCTTGGGGCATTTCAGGCCCCCAAAAGACCCAGTACTTC	CASSEAWGISGPQKTQYF
TRBV15	-	-	TRBJ1-5	TGTGCCACCAGCAGAGCCTCGGGTAACCGAATTTTCAATCAGCCCCAGCATTTT	CATSRASGNRIFNQPQHF
TRBV15	-	TRBD2	TRBJ2-7	TGTGCCACCAGCTGGGGACTAGCGACCTACGAGCAGTACTTC	CATSWGLATYEQYF
TRBV28	-	-	TRBJ1-2	TGTGCCAGCAGTTTGGGGGGCCCGAACTATGGCTACACCTTC	CASSLGGPNYGYTF
TRBV27	-	TRBD1	TRBJ1-5	TGTGCCAGCAGTACAGGGGCGTTAGGAAATCAGCCCCAGCATTTT	CASSTGALGNQPQHF
TRBV9	-	-	TRBJ2-3	TGTGCCAGCAGCGTAGGGTCTCGGTGGGGGTTGGGCACAGATACGCAGTATTTT	CASSVGSRWGLGTDTQYF
TRBV6-6	-	-	TRBJ1-3	TGTGCCAGCAGTTACACAACCGACACCTACACCATATATTTT	CASSYTTDTYTIYF
TRBV19	-	-	TRBJ1-1	TGTGCCAGTAGTATACATACAACTGAAGCTTTCTTT	CASSIHTTEAFF
TRBV15	-	TRBD2	TRBJ2-7	TGTGCCACCAGCAAGGGTGAAGCGGGAGGGTCCTCCTACGAGCAGTACTTC	CATSKGEAGGSSYEQYF
TRBV19	-	-	TRBJ1-4	TGTGCCAGTAGTATAGAGTCCATGGAAAAACTGTTTTTT	CASSIESMEKLFF
TRBV6-5	-	TRBD2	TRBJ2-7	TGTGCCAGCAAAGGACTAGCGGGAAGCTCCTACGAGCAGTACTTC	CASKGLAGSSYEQYF
TRBV7-8	-	-	TRBJ1-5	TGTGCCAGCAGCTTAGCGGGGGCTGTTCAGCCCCAGCATTTT	CASSLAGAVQPQHF
TRBV6-4	-	-	TRBJ2-1	TGTGCCAGCAGTGACGGTGTGTTAGAATCGTACAATGAGCAGTTCTTC	CASSDGVLESYNEQFF
TRBV7-3	-	-	TRBJ2-1	TGTGCCAGCAGCTTGGGGGCTAGGTCGACGAATGAGCAGTTCTTC	CASSLGARSTNEQFF
TRBV7-7	-	-	TRBJ2-3	TGTGCTAGCAGCTTAGGCGGGTGGGAGCAGGATACGCAGTATTTT	CASSLGGWEQDTQYF
TRBV11-2	few	-	TRBJ2-1	TGTGCCAGCAGCTTATGGCTAGCGAGCTACAATGAGCAGTTCTTC	CASSLWLASYNEQFF
TRBV7-6	-	-	TRBJ1-1	TGTGCCAGCAGCCCGGGGACAACTGAAGCTTTCTTT	CASSPGTTEAFF
TRBV5-1	-	TRBD1	TRBJ1-1	TGCGCCAGCAGCCCGGACAGGGCTGCTGAAGCTTTCTTT	CASSPDRAAEAFF
TRBV7-2	-	-	TRBJ2-7	TGTGCCAGCAGCTTATTTGCGGAGGGCGCCTACGAGCAGTACTTC	CASSLFAEGAYEQYF
TRBV2	-	-	TRBJ2-3	TGTGCCAGCAGGGACTTAGGGGAGCGAGGGCTGTATTTT	CASRDLGERGLYF